This entry is about one T cell receptor beta chain. The clone's antigen remains unknown. No base-level quality is on record; no much larger clone is a single base apart. Using the deep immunoSEQ assay, multiplex PCR amplified TCR CDR3 regions from genomic DNA. Genomic DNA extracted from each cell subset was distributed evenly over all wells of several immunoSEQ 96-well plates, and each plate served as one replicate. For sorted subsets, about 200 ng genomic DNA, equal to some 28,000 T cell genomes, was loaded into each replicate PCR. The purified libraries were quantified using a Qubit 3.0 fluorometer, sized with a Bioanalyzer 2100, and then quantified again using the KAPA Library Quantification kit. Every immunoSEQ 96-well plate was sequenced on a dedicated single-read 150-cycle Illumina NextSeq 550 flow cell. The authors' analysis ran thus. The immunoSEQ output contained only junctional sequences without quality scores, so filtering could not match that applied to full-length reads. Sequences were annotated with PyIR, a Python wrapper for IgBLAST v1.9, using IMGT germline references to assign V/J genes and CDR3. Reads with weak V/J assignments (E-value above 1e-6), missing CDR3, stop codons, out-of-frame junctions, or ambiguous translated residues were removed. V3J clonotypes were defined as sequences sharing the same inferred V gene, J gene, and CDR3 amino acid sequence. Percentage overlap between repertoires was calculated by dividing the number of shared unique clonotypes by the size of the smaller repertoire. Repertoire richness was assessed with RTK rarefaction, the Chao1 estimator, and Recon v2.1 estimates of unobserved clonotypes. Generation probabilities for all TCRbeta clonotypes obtained by the gDNA method from a handful of donors were computed using OLGA. Imported from immuneACCESS, the table was reduced by TCRdb to in-frame sequences with V and J called. These copies leave out some clones; in studies compared against another copy, an unresolved V gene accounts for under half, and the cause of the remainder is not known. V and J calls and clone size come straight from that table; D and trimming were deduced from the DNA. This sample comprises 2,500,000 or so clones, more than 90% of them detected only once. The top ten constitute under 0.15% of the sample.

The donors were healthy, HIV-negative adults who had no recently reported acute infections or vaccinations. Every donor was a Caucasian adult residing in Nashville, Tennessee, USA. CD4+ T cells were enriched by magnetic negative selection, after which naive cells were positively selected on CD45RA and the negative fraction was taken as the memory subset. After blood collection by leukapheresis, PBMCs were isolated using Ficoll-Histopaque density gradient centrifugation and then cryopreserved in the vapor phase of liquid nitrogen. Purity and quantity of every magnetically sorted T cell population were checked by analytical flow cytometry. Genomic DNA was isolated from each sorted fraction and quantified by UV absorbance on a Nanodrop 2000c. The data belong to a study of shared clonotypes between healthy human individuals (dated by TCRdb to about 2020). Broadly, across the study: A couple of women and a few men aged 18 to 49 years were included in the cohort. For each donor, CD4 naive and CD4 memory were each given three plates, CD8 naive was given two plates, and CD8 memory was given one plate. Blood TCR repertoires of a handful of healthy adults were deeply sequenced to estimate repertoire size and the extent of clonotype sharing between individuals. Libraries were prepared and TCR repertoires were sequenced by different laboratories using diverse techniques, in order to increase sequencing depth and limit assay-specific biases. Between about 0.8 and 8.9 billion PBMCs per donor were obtained by leukapheresis.

V is clipped by 0 bases and J by 3 bases, and the sequence between their germline boundaries is 10 bases long. Including cysteine and phenylalanine, the CDR3 has 15 amino acids. Here the CDR3 DNA is all that survives: 45 bases in frame from base 1. From a lookup of the germline V gene (reference sequence), CDR1 and CDR2 are SGHNT and YYREEE. What the authors observed across the whole study: Rarefaction of sorted-subset datasets indicated incomplete sequencing despite the large sequencing depth. Across a handful of donors, 4.5% to 6.5% of naive CD4, roughly 3.3% of naive CD8, under 2.5% of memory CD4, and around 0.4% of memory CD8 clonotypes were shared. Pairwise subsampling led to the expectation that sequencing depth would affect the degree of clonotype sharing among donors. Naive subsets generally had larger estimated clonotype richness than memory subsets did. Higher generation probabilities were observed for clonotypes shared by all four sorted-subset donors than for non-shared clonotypes. Only blood was sampled, and tissue TCR repertoires likely differ from those in blood. Because the study included only a small number of donors, the genetic and exposure-history diversity represented was limited.

The TCR comes from a man aged 18-30 years in good health. The sequence is built from TRBV5-4 and TRBJ2-1, with no confident D gene call. Sequenced: naive CD4+ T cells sorted from blood. This sample's cell subset or site label indicates: CD45RA+ positively selected. The DNA reads TGTGCCAGCAGCTTGGACAGATTATTCTACAATGAGCAGTTCTTC. Its product reads: CASSLDRLFYNEQFF.